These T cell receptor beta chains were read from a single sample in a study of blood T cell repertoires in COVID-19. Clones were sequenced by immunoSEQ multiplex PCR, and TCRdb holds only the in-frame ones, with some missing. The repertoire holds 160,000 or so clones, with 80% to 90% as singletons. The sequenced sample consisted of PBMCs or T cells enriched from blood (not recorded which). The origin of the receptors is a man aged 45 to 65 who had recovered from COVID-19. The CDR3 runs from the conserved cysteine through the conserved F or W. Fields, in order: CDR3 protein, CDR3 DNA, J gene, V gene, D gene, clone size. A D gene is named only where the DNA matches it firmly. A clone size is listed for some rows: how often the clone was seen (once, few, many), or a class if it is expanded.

CASSSGTGNGYTF,TGCGCCAGCAGCTCCGGGACAGGGAATGGCTACACCTTC,TRBJ1-2,TRBV5-1,TRBD1,.
CASKGLVQETQYF,TGCGCCAGCAAGGGACTAGTCCAAGAGACCCAGTACTTC,TRBJ2-5,TRBV5-1,TRBD2,few
CASSPGETQYF,TGTGCCAGCAGTCCCGGGGAGACCCAGTACTTC,TRBJ2-5,TRBV12-3/TRBV12-4,.,.
CASSGEDRYEQYF,TGCGCCAGCAGTGGGGAGGACCGCTACGAGCAGTACTTC,TRBJ2-7,TRBV5-1,.,.
CASSEQTGPYEQYF,TGTGCCAGCAGTGAACAGACAGGGCCCTACGAGCAGTACTTC,TRBJ2-7,TRBV6-1,TRBD1,.
CASSVVPSSYEQYF,TGTGCCAGCAGCGTAGTCCCCAGCTCCTACGAGCAGTACTTC,TRBJ2-7,TRBV9,.,.
CASSVEQTPTYEQYF,TGTGCCAGCAGCGTAGAACAGACACCGACCTACGAGCAGTACTTC,TRBJ2-7,TRBV9,.,.
CASSKHSGTANTEAFF,TGTGCCAGCAGTAAACATTCCGGGACAGCGAACACTGAAGCTTTCTTT,TRBJ1-1,TRBV14,TRBD1,many
CASTTAANEKLFF,TGTGCCAGCACCACGGCAGCGAATGAAAAACTGTTTTTT,TRBJ1-4,TRBV12-3/TRBV12-4,.,.
CASSRQRSSGNTIYF,TGTGCCAGCAGTCGACAGAGAAGCTCTGGAAACACCATATATTTT,TRBJ1-3,TRBV2,.,.
CASSSWTGGDEKLFF,TGTGCCAGCAGCTCCTGGACAGGGGGCGATGAAAAACTGTTTTTT,TRBJ1-4,TRBV9,TRBD1,.
CASKLGRAVNTEAFF,TGTGCCAGCAAACTAGGAAGGGCCGTGAACACTGAAGCTTTCTTT,TRBJ1-1,TRBV6-5,.,.
CASSPPGDTEAFF,TGTGCCAGCTCACCTCCCGGGGACACTGAAGCTTTCTTT,TRBJ1-1,TRBV18,.,.
CASSEAARPTDGYTF,TGTGCCAGCAGTGAAGCGGCTAGGCCTACGGATGGCTACACCTTC,TRBJ1-2,TRBV6-1,.,.
CASTEDSRKLFF,TGTGCCAGCACCGAGGACAGCCGAAAACTGTTTTTT,TRBJ1-4,TRBV12-3/TRBV12-4,.,.
CATSRGPRSGGSGQPQHF,TGTGCCACCAGCAGAGGACCGAGGTCAGGGGGCTCAGGACAGCCCCAGCATTTT,TRBJ1-5,TRBV15,TRBD1,.
CASSLQGRRSYTF,TGTGCCAGCAGTTTACAAGGGAGGAGAAGCTACACCTTC,TRBJ1-2,TRBV12-3/TRBV12-4,.,.
CASSLYPNTEAFF,TGTGCCAGCAGTTTATATCCGAACACTGAAGCTTTCTTT,TRBJ1-1,TRBV12-3/TRBV12-4,.,.